This TCR beta chain derives from a study of cytomegalovirus exposure and HLA in healthy donors. Primers for the PCR totalled 60 Vbeta and 13 Jbeta. The method was immunoSEQ multiplex PCR; TCRdb's version includes in-frame clones alone and lacks a portion of them. The sample holds 130,000 to 150,000 clones, about 80% seen once. In the case of this clone: Its specificity is unknown.

The study, taken as a whole, reports: A further, later analysis showed that HLA-associated TCR beta chains (compared with equally common others) were more clonally expanded. Associated with cytomegalovirus, according to the listing, were some 180 TCR beta chains.

The CDR3 length is 14 residues. Germline CDR1 reads SGHRS; CDR2 reads YFSETQ. V lost 5 bases, J lost 4 bases, and 13 bases lay in between. The clonotype originates from a man between 18 and 35 years old in good health and CMV-seronegative. The chain employs TRBV5-1 and TRBJ1-3; D is perhaps TRBD1 (6 bases). Sequencing input: PBMCs. The DNA for the CDR3 is TGCGCCAGCAGTGAGAGGGGGTCCGGAAACACCATATATTTT. This sequence encodes CASSERGSGNTIYF.